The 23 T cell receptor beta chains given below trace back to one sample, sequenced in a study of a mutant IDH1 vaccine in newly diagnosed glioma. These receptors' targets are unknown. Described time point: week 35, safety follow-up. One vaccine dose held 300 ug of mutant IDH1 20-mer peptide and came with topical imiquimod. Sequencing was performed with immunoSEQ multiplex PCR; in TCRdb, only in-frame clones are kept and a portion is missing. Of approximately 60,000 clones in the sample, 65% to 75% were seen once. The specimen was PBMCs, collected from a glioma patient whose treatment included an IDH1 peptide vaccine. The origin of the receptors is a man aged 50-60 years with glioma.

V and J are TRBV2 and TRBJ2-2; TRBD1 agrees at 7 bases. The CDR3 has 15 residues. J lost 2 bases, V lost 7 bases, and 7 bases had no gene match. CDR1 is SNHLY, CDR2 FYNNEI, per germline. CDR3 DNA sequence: TGTGCCAGCACCCCCGACAGGGCTAACACCGGGGAGCTGTTTTTT. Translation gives CASTPDRANTGELFF.

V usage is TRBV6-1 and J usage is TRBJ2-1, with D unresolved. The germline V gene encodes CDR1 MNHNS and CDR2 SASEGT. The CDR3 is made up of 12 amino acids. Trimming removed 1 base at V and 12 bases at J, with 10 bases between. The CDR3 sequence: CASSEGLPGQFF. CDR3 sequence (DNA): TGTGCCAGCAGTGAAGGGCTCCCGGGGCAGTTCTTC.

For the CDR3, the DNA is TGTGCCAGCAGTGAAGCATGGGGGCGGGATGAAAAACTGTTTTTT. It yields the protein CASSEAWGRDEKLFF. V and J are TRBV6-1 and TRBJ1-4; tentative D call: TRBD1 (6 bases). The CDR3 spans 15 residues. V was pared by 0 bases and J by 6 bases, with 11 bases between. CDR1 and CDR2 from the germline V gene are MNHNS and SASEGT.

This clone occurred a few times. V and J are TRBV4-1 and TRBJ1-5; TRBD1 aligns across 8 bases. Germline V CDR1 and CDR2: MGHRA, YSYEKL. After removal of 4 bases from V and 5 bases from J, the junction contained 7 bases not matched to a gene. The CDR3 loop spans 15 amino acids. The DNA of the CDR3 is TGCGCCAGCAGCCGCTCGACAGGGGAGGATCAGCCCCAGCATTTT. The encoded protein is CASSRSTGEDQPQHF.

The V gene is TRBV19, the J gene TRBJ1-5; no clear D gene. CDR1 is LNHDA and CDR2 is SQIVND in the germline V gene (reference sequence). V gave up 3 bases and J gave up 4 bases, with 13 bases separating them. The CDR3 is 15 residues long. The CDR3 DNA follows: TGTGCCAGTAGTATCTCAGGAATGCCGAATCAGCCCCAGCATTTT. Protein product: CASSISGMPNQPQHF.

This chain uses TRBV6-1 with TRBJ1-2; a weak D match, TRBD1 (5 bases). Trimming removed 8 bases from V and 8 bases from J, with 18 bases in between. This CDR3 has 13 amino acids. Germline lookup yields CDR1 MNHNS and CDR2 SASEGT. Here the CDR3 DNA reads TGTGCCAGCGGGGGACCCTTGCACCCCGGCTACACCTTC. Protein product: CASGGPLHPGYTF.

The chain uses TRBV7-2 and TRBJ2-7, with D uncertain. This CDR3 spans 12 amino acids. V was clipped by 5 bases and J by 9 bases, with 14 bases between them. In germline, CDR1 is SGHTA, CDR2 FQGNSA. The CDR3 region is CASSPSRWRQYF. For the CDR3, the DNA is TGTGCCAGCAGCCCAAGCCGGTGGAGGCAGTACTTC.

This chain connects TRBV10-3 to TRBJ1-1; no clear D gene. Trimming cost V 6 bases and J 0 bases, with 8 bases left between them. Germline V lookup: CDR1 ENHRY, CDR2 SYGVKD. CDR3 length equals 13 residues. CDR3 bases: TGTGCCATCAGCCGGGGATTGAACACTGAAGCTTTCTTT. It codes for CAISRGLNTEAFF.

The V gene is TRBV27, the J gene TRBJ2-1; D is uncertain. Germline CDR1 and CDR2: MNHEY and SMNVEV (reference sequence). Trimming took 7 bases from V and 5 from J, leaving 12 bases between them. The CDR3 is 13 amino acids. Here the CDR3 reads CASTSPPNNEQFF. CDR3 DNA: TGTGCCAGCACCAGCCCTCCCAACAATGAGCAGTTCTTC.

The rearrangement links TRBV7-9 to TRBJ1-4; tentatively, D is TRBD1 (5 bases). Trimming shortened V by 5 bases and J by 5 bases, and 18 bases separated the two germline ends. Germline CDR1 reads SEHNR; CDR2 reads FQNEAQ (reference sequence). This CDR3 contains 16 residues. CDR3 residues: CASSKWSREGNEKLFF. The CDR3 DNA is TGTGCCAGCAGCAAATGGTCCCGGGAGGGGAATGAAAAACTGTTTTTT.

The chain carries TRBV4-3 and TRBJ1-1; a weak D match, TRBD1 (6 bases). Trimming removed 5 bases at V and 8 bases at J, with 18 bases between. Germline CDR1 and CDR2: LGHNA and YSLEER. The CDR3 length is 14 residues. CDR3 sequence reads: CASSSGGGGTEAFF. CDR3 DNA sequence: TGCGCCAGCAGCTCAGGTGGGGGGGGCACCGAAGCTTTCTTT.

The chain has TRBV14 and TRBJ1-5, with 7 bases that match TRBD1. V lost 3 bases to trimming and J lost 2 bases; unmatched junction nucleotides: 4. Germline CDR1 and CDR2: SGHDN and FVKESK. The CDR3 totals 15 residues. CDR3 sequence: CASSHPTGGNQPQHF. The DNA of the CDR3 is TGTGCCAGCAGCCACCCCACAGGGGGCAATCAGCCCCAGCATTTT.

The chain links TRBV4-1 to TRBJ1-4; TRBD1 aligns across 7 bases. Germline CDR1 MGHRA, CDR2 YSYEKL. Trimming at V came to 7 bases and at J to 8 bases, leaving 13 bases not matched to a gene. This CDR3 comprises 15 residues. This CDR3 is CASNNARQGGEKLFF. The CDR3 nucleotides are TGCGCCAGCAACAACGCCCGACAGGGTGGGGAAAAACTGTTTTTT.

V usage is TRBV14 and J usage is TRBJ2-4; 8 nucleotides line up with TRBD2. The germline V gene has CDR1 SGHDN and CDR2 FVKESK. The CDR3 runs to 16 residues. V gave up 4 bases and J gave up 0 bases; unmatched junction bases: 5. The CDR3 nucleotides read TGTGCCAGCAGCCTTACTAGCGGACCAGCCAAAAACATTCAGTACTTC. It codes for CASSLTSGPAKNIQYF.

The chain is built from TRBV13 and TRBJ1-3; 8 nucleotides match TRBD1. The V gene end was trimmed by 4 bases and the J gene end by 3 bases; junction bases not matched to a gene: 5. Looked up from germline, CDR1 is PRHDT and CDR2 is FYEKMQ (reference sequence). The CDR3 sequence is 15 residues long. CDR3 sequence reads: CASSSQGALGNTIYF. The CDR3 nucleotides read TGTGCCAGCAGCTCCCAGGGGGCTCTTGGAAACACCATATATTTT.

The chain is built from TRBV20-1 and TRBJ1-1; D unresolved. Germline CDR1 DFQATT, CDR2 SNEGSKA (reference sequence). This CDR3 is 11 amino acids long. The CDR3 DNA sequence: TGCAGCCCCTGGACGAACACTGAAGCTTTCTTT. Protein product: CSPWTNTEAFF.

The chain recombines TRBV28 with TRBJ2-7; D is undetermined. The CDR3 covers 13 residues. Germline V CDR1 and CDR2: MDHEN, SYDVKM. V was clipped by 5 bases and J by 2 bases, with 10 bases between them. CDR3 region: CASSVGSAYEQYF. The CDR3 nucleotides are TGTGCCAGCAGTGTGGGCAGTGCCTACGAGCAGTACTTC.

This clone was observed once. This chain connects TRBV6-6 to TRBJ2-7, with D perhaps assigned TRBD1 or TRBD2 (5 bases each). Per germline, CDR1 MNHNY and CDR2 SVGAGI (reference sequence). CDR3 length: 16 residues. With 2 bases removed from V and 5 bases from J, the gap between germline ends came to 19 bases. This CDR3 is CASSYRNVGTGHEQYF. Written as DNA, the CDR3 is TGTGCCAGCAGTTACCGCAATGTTGGGACCGGTCACGAGCAGTACTTC.

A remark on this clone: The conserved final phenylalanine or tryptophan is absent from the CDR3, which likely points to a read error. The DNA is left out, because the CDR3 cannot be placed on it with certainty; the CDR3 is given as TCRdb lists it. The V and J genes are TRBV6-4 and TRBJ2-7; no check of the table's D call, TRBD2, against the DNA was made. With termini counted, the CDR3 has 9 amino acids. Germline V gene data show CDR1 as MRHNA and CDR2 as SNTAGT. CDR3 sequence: CASSPGLSI.

The CDR3 DNA reads as TGTGCCAGCAGCTTAGGTGGGCTCTACGAGCAGTACTTC. Its translation is CASSLGGLYEQYF. This chain joins TRBV11-2 and TRBJ2-7; D is uncertain. The V end lost 1 base, the J end lost 3 bases, and 7 bases lay between the germline ends. Germline loops: CDR1 SGHAT, CDR2 FQNNGV. The CDR3 is 13 residues long.

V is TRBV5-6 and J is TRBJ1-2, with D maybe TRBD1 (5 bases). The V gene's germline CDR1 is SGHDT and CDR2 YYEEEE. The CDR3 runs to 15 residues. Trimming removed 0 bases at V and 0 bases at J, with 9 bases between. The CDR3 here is CASSLVGVANYGYTF. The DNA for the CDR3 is TGTGCCAGCAGCTTGGTGGGGGTAGCTAACTATGGCTACACCTTC.

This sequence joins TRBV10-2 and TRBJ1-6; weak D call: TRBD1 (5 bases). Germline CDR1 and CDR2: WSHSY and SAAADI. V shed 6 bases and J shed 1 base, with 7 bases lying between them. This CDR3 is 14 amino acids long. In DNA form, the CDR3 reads TGCGCCAGCAGCAGGGAGTCCTATAATTCACCCCTCCACTTT. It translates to CASSRESYNSPLHF.

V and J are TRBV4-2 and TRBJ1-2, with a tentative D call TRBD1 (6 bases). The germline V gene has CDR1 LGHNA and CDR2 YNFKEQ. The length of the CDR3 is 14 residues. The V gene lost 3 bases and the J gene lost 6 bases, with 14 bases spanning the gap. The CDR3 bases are TGTGCCAGCAGCCAGGGAGGGGGGGCGGATGGCTACACCTTC. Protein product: CASSQGGGADGYTF.